This is a list of T cell receptor beta chains from one sample in a study of T cells in Graves' hyperthyroidism and ophthalmopathy. Each CDR3 protein gets one entry after TCRdb re-called the multiplex PCR reads with MiXCR. This sample has 500,000 or so distinct CDR3 sequences, with about 16% found just once. Sequenced input: blood. The receptor set was obtained from a young woman with Graves' ophthalmopathy. CDR3s include the opening cysteine and the closing phenylalanine or tryptophan. D genes are given only for firm matches. For some rows the clone size is stated as once, few or many, or as a class when expanded; others skip it.

clone_size | j_call | v_call | d_call | cdr3_nt | cdr3_aa
few | TRBJ1-6 | TRBV4-1 | . | TGCGCCAGCAGCCAAGAATTAGGGAGGGGGTATAGTAATTCACCCCTCCACTTT | CASSQELGRGYSNSPLHF
few | TRBJ2-1 | TRBV4-3 | TRBD2 | TGCGCCAGCAGCCAAGGACTAGCGGGTGAGAATGAGCAGTTCTTC | CASSQGLAGENEQFF
many | TRBJ2-3 | TRBV20-1 | TRBD2 | TGCAGTGCTTCCTCACTAGCGGGAGAAATAGAAGATACGCAGTATTTT | CSASSLAGEIEDTQYF
few | TRBJ1-6 | TRBV5-4 | . | TGTGCCAGCAGCTTGGACTCTGTCCGGGGGTCACCCCTCCACTTT | CASSLDSVRGSPLHF
. | TRBJ1-5 | TRBV2 | TRBD1 | TGTGCCAGCACCCGACAGGGGAGTTATCCCCAGCATTTT | CASTRQGSYPQHF
. | TRBJ2-1 | TRBV30 | TRBD2 | TGTGCCTGGAGTACTTGGCTAGCGGGAGGAACCTCCTACAATGAGCAGTTCTTC | CAWSTWLAGGTSYNEQFF
few | TRBJ1-1 | TRBV7-9 | . | TGTGCCAGCAGCTTCTCCAGTGACACTGAAGCTTTCTTT | CASSFSSDTEAFF
. | TRBJ1-3 | TRBV7-8 | . | TGTGCCAGCAGCTTAGCGAGGGCCAGATACTCTGGAAACACCATATATTTT | CASSLARARYSGNTIYF
many | TRBJ2-5 | TRBV20-1 | TRBD2 | TGCAGTGCTAGAGGACTAGCGGGAGGTTCTAAAGAGACCCAGTACTTC | CSARGLAGGSKETQYF
. | TRBJ2-7 | TRBV6-2/TRBV6-3 | . | TGTGCCAGCAGTTTAGGACAGATGACCTACGAGCAGTACTTC | CASSLGQMTYEQYF
. | TRBJ2-7 | TRBV3-1 | TRBD2 | TGTGCCAGCAGCCAAGGATTAGATAGCGGGAGCTCCTACGAGCAGTACTTC | CASSQGLDSGSSYEQYF
. | TRBJ2-1 | TRBV27 | . | TGTGCCAGCAGTCGGTCCCCACGAAGGGATGAGCAGTTCTTC | CASSRSPRRDEQFF
. | TRBJ2-7 | TRBV27 | . | TGTGCCAGCAGTTTAAGGTGGGATAGCTCCTACGAGCAGTACTTC | CASSLRWDSSYEQYF
few | TRBJ1-3 | TRBV3-1 | . | TGTGCCAGCAGCCAGGGGGTGAACTCTGGAAACACCATATATTTT | CASSQGVNSGNTIYF
. | TRBJ2-1 | TRBV5-1 | TRBD2 | TGCGCCAGCAGCTATAGGACTAGCGGACCCAATGAGCAGTTCTTC | CASSYRTSGPNEQFF
. | TRBJ1-1 | TRBV29-1 | . | TGCAGCGCGATGGACTCCACTGAAGCTTTCTTT | CSAMDSTEAFF
many | TRBJ2-1 | TRBV30 | . | TGTGCCTGGACCAGGTACCCCCAACATAAGTTCTTC | CAWTRYPQHKFF
many | TRBJ2-1 | TRBV7-2 | . | TGTGCCAGCAGCTTAGGAAGGAGCAATGAGCAGTTCTTC | CASSLGRSNEQFF
few | TRBJ2-7 | TRBV28 | TRBD1 | TGTGCCAGCAGTTTCCAGGGGGCGGGCGAGCAGTACTTC | CASSFQGAGEQYF
. | TRBJ2-1 | TRBV20-1 | TRBD2 | TGCAGTGCTCAAACTTGGGACTACTCCTACAATGAGCAGTTCTTC | CSAQTWDYSYNEQFF
many | TRBJ2-7 | TRBV5-4 | TRBD1 | TGTGCCAGCAGCTCGGTCCGGGACAGGGGAACTTGGCAGTACTTC | CASSSVRDRGTWQYF
. | TRBJ2-6 | TRBV6-1 | . | TGTGCCACCAAGACCTCTGGGGCCAACGTCCTGACTTTC | CATKTSGANVLTF
many | TRBJ2-1 | TRBV5-1 | TRBD2 | TGCGCCAGCAGCTCAGGACTAGCGGGAGCCGATGAGCAGTTCTTC | CASSSGLAGADEQFF
few | TRBJ1-2 | TRBV28 | . | TGTGCCAGCAGTTTGAAGGGCTATGGCTACACCTTC | CASSLKGYGYTF
few | TRBJ2-5 | TRBV9 | TRBD2 | TGTGCCAGCAGCGCCTCGCGGGGGCAAGAGACCCAGTACTTC | CASSASRGQETQYF
many | TRBJ1-1 | TRBV5-6 | TRBD1 | TGTGCCAGCATCCCACAGGGGTGGACTGAAGCTTTCTTT | CASIPQGWTEAFF
few | TRBJ1-2 | TRBV20-1 | . | TGCAGTGCTTGGGGGGGATTCATCTATGGCTACACCTTC | CSAWGGFIYGYTF
few | TRBJ2-1 | TRBV29-1 | . | TGCAGCGTTGAAAGAAATGAGCAGTTCTTC | CSVERNEQFF
. | TRBJ1-3 | TRBV9 | . | TGTGCCAGCAGCGTACAGGGGACGGGATCTGGAAACACCATATATTTT | CASSVQGTGSGNTIYF
many | TRBJ2-3 | TRBV18 | . | TGTGCCAGCTCATCCCTATCCACAGATACGCAGTATTTT | CASSSLSTDTQYF
many | TRBJ2-5 | TRBV12-3/TRBV12-4 | TRBD2 | TGTGCCAGCACCACGACTAGCGGTGAAGAGACCCAGTACTTC | CASTTTSGEETQYF
. | TRBJ1-1 | TRBV5-1 | TRBD1 | TGCGCCAGCAGCGAACCGGGACAGGGTATAGCTGAAGCTTTCTTT | CASSEPGQGIAEAFF
many | TRBJ2-7 | TRBV7-9 | . | TGTGCCAGCAGCTTCGAGGCTAGTTGGGGCGAGCAGTACTTC | CASSFEASWGEQYF
many | TRBJ1-4 | TRBV3-1 | . | TGTGCCAGCAGCCAAGGGGGCGGCAGGGATGAAAAACTGTTTTTT | CASSQGGGRDEKLFF
. | TRBJ2-1 | TRBV6-2/TRBV6-3 | TRBD2 | TGTGCCACCCGACTAGCGGGAGAACTGAAGAATGAGCAGTTCTTC | CATRLAGELKNEQFF
. | TRBJ1-4 | TRBV29-1 | TRBD1 | TGCAGCGCTGGACAGGCTAATGAAAAACTGTTTTTT | CSAGQANEKLFF
many | TRBJ2-2 | TRBV7-2 | TRBD2 | TGTGCCAGCAGCTTACGGACTAGCGGGAGAGCCGGGGAGCTGTTTTTT | CASSLRTSGRAGELFF